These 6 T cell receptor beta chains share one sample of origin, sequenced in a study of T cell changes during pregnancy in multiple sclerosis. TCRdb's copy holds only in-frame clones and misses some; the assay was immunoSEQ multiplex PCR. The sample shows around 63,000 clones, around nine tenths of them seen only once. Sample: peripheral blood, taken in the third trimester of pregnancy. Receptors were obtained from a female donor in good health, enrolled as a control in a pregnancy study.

In nucleotides, the CDR3 is TGTGCCAGCAGTGGACAGTATGGCTACACCTTC. Its translation: CASSGQYGYTF. The chain joins TRBV28 to TRBJ1-2, with D possibly being TRBD1 (6 bases). From germline, CDR1 is MDHEN and CDR2 SYDVKM. The V end lost 5 bases, the J end lost 5 bases, and 6 bases lay between the germline ends. The CDR3 runs to 11 residues.

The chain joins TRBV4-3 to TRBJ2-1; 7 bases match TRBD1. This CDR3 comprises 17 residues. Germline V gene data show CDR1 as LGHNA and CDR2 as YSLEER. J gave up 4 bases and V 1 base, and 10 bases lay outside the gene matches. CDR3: CASSQVPGGHFYNEQFF. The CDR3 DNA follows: TGCGCCAGCAGCCAAGTCCCAGGGGGTCATTTTTACAATGAGCAGTTCTTC.

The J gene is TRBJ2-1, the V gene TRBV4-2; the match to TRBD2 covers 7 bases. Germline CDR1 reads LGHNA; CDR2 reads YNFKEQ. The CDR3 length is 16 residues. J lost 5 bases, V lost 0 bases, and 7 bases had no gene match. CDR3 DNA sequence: TGTGCCAGCAGCCAAGATCCACAGCGGGAAGACAATGAGCAGTTCTTC. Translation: CASSQDPQREDNEQFF.

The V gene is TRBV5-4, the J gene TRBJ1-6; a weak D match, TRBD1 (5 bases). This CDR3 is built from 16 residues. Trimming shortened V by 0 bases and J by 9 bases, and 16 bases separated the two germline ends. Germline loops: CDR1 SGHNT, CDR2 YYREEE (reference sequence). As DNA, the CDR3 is TGTGCCAGCAGCTTGGGGGGGGAGTTCACGGGTTCACCCCTCCACTTT. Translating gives CASSLGGEFTGSPLHF.

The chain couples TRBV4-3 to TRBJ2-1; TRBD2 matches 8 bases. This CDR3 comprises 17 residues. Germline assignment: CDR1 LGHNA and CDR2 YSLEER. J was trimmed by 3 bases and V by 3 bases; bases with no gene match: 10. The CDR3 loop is CASSQAVLAEDYNEQFF. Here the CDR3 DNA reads TGCGCCAGCAGCCAGGCCGTACTAGCGGAGGACTACAATGAGCAGTTCTTC.

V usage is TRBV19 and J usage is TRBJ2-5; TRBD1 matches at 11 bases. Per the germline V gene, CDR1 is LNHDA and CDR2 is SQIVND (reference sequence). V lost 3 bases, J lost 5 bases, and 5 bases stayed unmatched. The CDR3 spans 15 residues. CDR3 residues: CASSIWTGGTETQYF. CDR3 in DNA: TGTGCCAGTAGTATTTGGACAGGGGGCACGGAGACCCAGTACTTC. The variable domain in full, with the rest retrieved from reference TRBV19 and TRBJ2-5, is DGGITQSPKYLFRKEGQNVTLSCEQNLNHDAMYWYRQDPGQGLRLIYYSQIVNDFQKGDIAEGYSVSREKKESFPLTVTSAQKNPTAFYLCASSIWTGGTETQYFGPGTRLLVL.